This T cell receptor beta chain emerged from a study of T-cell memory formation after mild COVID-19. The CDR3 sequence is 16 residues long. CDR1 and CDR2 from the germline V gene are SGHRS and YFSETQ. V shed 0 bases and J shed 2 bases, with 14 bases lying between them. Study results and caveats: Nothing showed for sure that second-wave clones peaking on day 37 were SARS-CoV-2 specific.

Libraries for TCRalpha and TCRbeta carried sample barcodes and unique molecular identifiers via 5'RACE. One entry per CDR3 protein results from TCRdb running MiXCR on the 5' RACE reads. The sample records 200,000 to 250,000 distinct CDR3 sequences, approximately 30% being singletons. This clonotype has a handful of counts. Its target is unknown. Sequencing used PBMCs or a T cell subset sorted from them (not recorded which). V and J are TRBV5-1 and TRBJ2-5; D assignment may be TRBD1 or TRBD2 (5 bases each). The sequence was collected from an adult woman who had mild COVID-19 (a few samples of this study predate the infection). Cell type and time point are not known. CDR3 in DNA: TGCGCCAGCAGCTTGGTAAGAGGGGCGAGTCAAGAGACCCAGTACTTC. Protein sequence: CASSLVRGASQETQYF.